The 5 T cell receptor beta chains below come from one sample, sequenced in a study of memory B cells and T cells in multiple sclerosis (dated by TCRdb to 2016 to 2019). After stimulus-free culture of CFSE-labeled PBMCs, the autoproliferating (CFSEdim) and non-proliferating (CFSEhi) T cell fractions were sequenced separately. Altogether, 50 million to 55 million CFSE-labeled PBMCs were kept in culture for 7 days with no stimulus, after which the replicate wells were combined. These receptors have no known antigen. Receptors were amplified or captured by the immunoSEQ multiplex PCR assay. Held by TCRdb, this immuneACCESS table contains in-frame sequences only and omits some clones. Under half of the omission traces to an unresolved V gene where checked; the cause of the rest is unknown. In all, the sample holds around 50,000 clones, and around 79% of those were seen once. The biggest ten clones account for about 1.1% of the sample.

Sequencing was carried out using PBMCs from blood kept in culture. All receptors derive from a human donor with multiple sclerosis.

The CDR3 is CASSVASSPFSYEQYF. For the CDR3, the DNA is TGTGCCAGCAGCGTAGCCTCGAGCCCCTTTTCCTACGAGCAGTACTTC. This rearrangement joins TRBV9 to TRBJ2-7; D is uncertain. V was trimmed by 0 bases and J by 1 base, leaving 14 bases between them. The CDR3 sequence is 16 residues long. In germline, CDR1 is SGDLS, CDR2 YYNGEE.

This chain joins TRBV4-3 and TRBJ2-2; D not resolved. The CDR3 spans 15 residues. Germline CDR1 and CDR2: LGHNA and YSLEER. Trimming cost V 3 bases and J 2 bases, with 10 bases left between them. CDR3: CASSHDTYNTGELFF. CDR3 nucleotide sequence: TGCGCCAGCAGCCATGATACTTATAACACCGGGGAGCTGTTTTTT.

The gene calls are TRBV6-1 and TRBJ1-1; 8 bases agree with TRBD1. Germline V gene data show CDR1 as MNHNS and CDR2 as SASEGT. V lost 4 bases to trimming and J lost 1 base; unmatched junction nucleotides: 8. The CDR3 length is 16 residues. CDR3 loop: CASSARSGGGNTEAFF. For the CDR3, the DNA is TGTGCCAGCAGTGCCCGATCAGGGGGCGGGAACACTGAAGCTTTCTTT.

This clone was found a few times. This rearrangement joins TRBV5-1 to TRBJ2-7, with D perhaps TRBD2 (5 bases). The CDR3 loop spans 15 amino acids. V was pared by 4 bases and J by 5 bases, with 19 bases between. In germline, CDR1 is SGHRS, CDR2 YFSETQ. This chain's CDR3 is CASSLVVWTDNEQYF. The CDR3 nucleotides are TGCGCCAGCAGCCTGGTTGTCTGGACTGACAACGAGCAGTACTTC.

This clone has just one count. The V call is TRBV27, the J call TRBJ2-6; D remains unclear. CDR3 length: 15 amino acids. The germline V gene encodes CDR1 MNHEY and CDR2 SMNVEV (reference sequence). The germline V and J ends were trimmed by 3 bases and 0 bases, with 6 bases remaining between them. The CDR3 DNA follows: TGTGCCAGCAGTTTCTGGACCTCTGGGGCCAACGTCCTGACTTTC. It yields the protein CASSFWTSGANVLTF.